Each of the 21 T cell receptor beta chains below was sequenced from the same sample in a study of T cells in localized non-small cell lung cancer. Assay: immunoSEQ multiplex PCR; the TCRdb copy retains only in-frame clones and omits some. The data contain about 1,400 clones, roughly a fifth of them singletons. The source material was lung tumor tissue, sampled before any cancer treatment. All receptors come from a male donor at least 60 years old with stage III squamous cell lung carcinoma.

The V gene is TRBV10-3, the J gene TRBJ2-7; tentative D call: TRBD1 (6 bases). V lost 0 bases and J lost 0, with 12 bases in between. The germline CDR1 and CDR2 sequences are ENHRY and SYGVKD. The length of the CDR3 is 16 residues. The CDR3 sequence: CAISESWTASSYEQYF. Written as DNA, the CDR3 is TGTGCCATCAGTGAGTCATGGACAGCTTCCTCCTACGAGCAGTACTTC.

By share of the sample, this clone is medium-sized. The rearrangement uses TRBV6-8 and TRBJ2-6; TRBD1 matches 11 bases. In germline, CDR1 is MNHGY, CDR2 SAAAGT. V trimming: 2 bases; J trimming: 0 bases; junction bases outside the gene matches: 12. This CDR3 comprises 21 residues. The CDR3 here is CASSYHLGQGVPVSGANVLTF. The CDR3 DNA reads TGTGCCAGCAGTTACCACTTGGGACAGGGGGTGCCAGTCTCTGGGGCCAACGTCCTGACTTTC.

There are a few counts of this clone. The V and J genes are TRBV28 and TRBJ1-1; no reliable D call. V was cut by 6 bases and J by 3 bases, with 14 bases left in between. The CDR3 has 14 residues. The germline V gene has CDR1 MDHEN and CDR2 SYDVKM. This chain's CDR3 is CASRVFSVDTEAFF. Written as DNA, the CDR3 is TGTGCCAGCAGAGTTTTCAGCGTTGACACTGAAGCTTTCTTT.

The CDR3 bases are TGTGCCACTCAGAGGGGTAGGAACCAAGAGACCCAGTACTTC. It encodes CATQRGRNQETQYF. This sequence joins TRBV19 and TRBJ2-5; D is possibly TRBD1 or TRBD2 (5 bases each). This CDR3 spans 14 amino acids. Germline values: CDR1 LNHDA, CDR2 SQIVND (reference sequence). Deletions cut 10 bases from V and 0 bases from J, with 15 bases between.

This clone is termed medium-sized (0.01 to 0.1%). This sequence joins TRBV11-3 and TRBJ1-2, with 8 bases matching TRBD1. Germline CDR1 and CDR2: SGHNT and YENEEA. With V trimmed by 5 bases and J by 0 bases, 5 bases remained unmatched. This CDR3 comprises 15 residues. The CDR3 reads CASSTKTGANYGYTF. CDR3 DNA: TGTGCCAGCAGCACGAAGACAGGGGCTAACTATGGCTACACCTTC. Supplemented by reference TRBV11-3 and TRBJ1-2, the full variable domain reads EAGVVQSPRYKIIEKKQPVAFWCNPISGHNTLYWYLQNLGQGPELLIRYENEEAVDDSQLPKDRFSAERLKGVDSTLKIQPAELGDSAVYLCASSTKTGANYGYTFGSGTRLTVV.

This clone was observed a handful of times. This sequence joins TRBV15 and TRBJ1-1; weak D call: TRBD1 (6 bases). CDR3 length: 15 residues. Per germline, CDR1 LNHNV and CDR2 YYDKDF (reference sequence). V lost 4 bases to trimming and J lost 3 bases, with 15 bases between them. The DNA of the CDR3 is TGTGCCACCAGCATAGAACAGGGATTTTACACTGAAGCTTTCTTT. Translating it yields CATSIEQGFYTEAFF. Full variable domain (outside the CDR3, taken from reference TRBV15 and TRBJ1-1): DAMVIQNPRYQVTQFGKPVTLSCSQTLNHNVMYWYQQKSSQAPKLLFHYYDKDFNNEADTPDNFQSRRPNTSFCFLDIRSPGLGDTAMYLCATSIEQGFYTEAFFGQGTRLTVV.

By sample fraction, this clone is medium-sized. The chain links TRBV9 to TRBJ1-1; no definite D call. The V gene's germline CDR1 is SGDLS and CDR2 YYNGEE. The CDR3 sequence is 12 residues long. The V end lost 5 bases, the J end lost 7 bases, and 12 bases lay between the germline ends. CDR3 sequence (DNA): TGTGCCAGCAGGGCGGGCTGGGGTGAAGCTTTCTTT. Protein product: CASRAGWGEAFF.

The chain links TRBV19 to TRBJ2-7, with unresolved D. The CDR3 contains 13 residues. CDR1 and CDR2 (germline): LNHDA, SQIVND (reference sequence). The V gene lost 3 bases and the J gene lost 3 bases, with 9 bases spanning the gap. The CDR3 sequence: CASSISLLYEQYF. CDR3 in DNA: TGTGCCAGTAGTATTTCCCTCCTCTACGAGCAGTACTTC. Looking up the rest from reference TRBV19 and TRBJ2-7 gives the full variable domain: DGGITQSPKYLFRKEGQNVTLSCEQNLNHDAMYWYRQDPGQGLRLIYYSQIVNDFQKGDIAEGYSVSREKKESFPLTVTSAQKNPTAFYLCASSISLLYEQYFGPGTRLTVT.

The CDR3 DNA sequence: TGTGCCAGCAGTTTCACGGGACAGCAAAATCAGCCCCAGCATTTT. Its translation is CASSFTGQQNQPQHF. This rearrangement joins TRBV28 to TRBJ1-5, with TRBD1 matching over 7 bases. Trimming at V came to 3 bases and at J to 4 bases, leaving 6 bases not matched to a gene. This CDR3 is 15 amino acids long. Germline values: CDR1 MDHEN, CDR2 SYDVKM.

The chain is built from TRBV6-8 and TRBJ2-5, with a weak D call TRBD2 (6 bases). Trimming stripped 4 bases from V and 0 bases from J, with 12 bases between. The CDR3 contains 15 residues. CDR1 is MNHGY, CDR2 SAAAGT, per germline. CDR3 sequence reads: CASSSGLPYQETQYF. DNA for the CDR3: TGTGCCAGCAGTTCGGGACTCCCGTACCAAGAGACCCAGTACTTC.

CDR3 sequence (DNA): TGTGCCAGTAGTCCCACCCCGACAGGCTGGGACGAGCAGTACTTC. Translating it yields CASSPTPTGWDEQYF. This chain uses TRBV19 with TRBJ2-7, with D possibly being TRBD1 (6 bases). Germline lookup yields CDR1 LNHDA and CDR2 SQIVND (reference sequence). V lost 5 bases and J lost 5, with 19 bases in between. The CDR3 runs to 15 residues.

This clone was detected only a few times. This chain connects TRBV30 to TRBJ2-7; TRBD1 matches 8 bases. After removal of 1 base from V and 5 bases from J, the junction contained 13 bases not matched to a gene. Germline CDR1 is GTSNPN and CDR2 is SVGIG (reference sequence). The CDR3 sequence is 16 residues long. CDR3 coding DNA: TGTGCCTGGAGTGCCCTCTTGCGGACAGGGTTCCACGAGCAGTACTTC. Amino acid sequence: CAWSALLRTGFHEQYF.

This clone was observed a handful of times. This chain uses TRBV9 with TRBJ2-5; D may be TRBD1 (5 bases). V lost 7 bases and J 1 base, leaving 14 bases between the germline ends. The CDR3 runs to 14 residues. Germline values: CDR1 SGDLS, CDR2 YYNGEE. The CDR3 nucleotides read TGTGCCAGCGAGAGGCCACAGGCCCAAGAGACCCAGTACTTC. Residues: CASERPQAQETQYF.

By proportion, this clone is medium-sized. The rearrangement uses TRBV9 and TRBJ2-3; D is unresolved. The germline CDR1 and CDR2 sequences are SGDLS and YYNGEE. Trimming left V 0 bases short and J 0 bases short, with 8 bases between. There are 15 residues in the CDR3. This CDR3 is CASSVGGSSTDTQYF. DNA of the CDR3: TGTGCCAGCAGCGTAGGGGGATCGAGCACAGATACGCAGTATTTT.

V and J are TRBV25-1 and TRBJ2-7; 11 bases align to TRBD1. This CDR3 is 16 amino acids long. Per germline, CDR1 MGHDK and CDR2 SYGVNS. Trimming took 10 bases from V and 5 from J; bases not matched to a gene: 16. Here the CDR3 DNA reads TGTGCCAAAAACAAAACGGACAGGGGGCGAGGGGACGAGCAGTACTTC. Encoded protein: CAKNKTDRGRGDEQYF.

This clone has only a few counts. The V and J genes are TRBV9 and TRBJ2-6; 7 bases are shared with TRBD1. From germline, CDR1 is SGDLS and CDR2 YYNGEE. The CDR3 extends over 16 amino acids. V was pared by 2 bases and J by 4 bases, with 6 bases of the junction left unmatched. The chain's CDR3 is CASSVLGGDGANVLTF. The DNA of the CDR3 is TGTGCCAGCAGCGTTTTAGGGGGCGACGGGGCCAACGTCCTGACTTTC. The whole variable domain, filled in from reference TRBV9 and TRBJ2-6, reads DSGVTQTPKHLITATGQRVTLRCSPRSGDLSVYWYQQSLDQGLQFLIQYYNGEERAKGNILERFSAQQFPDLHSELNLSSLELGDSALYFCASSVLGGDGANVLTFGAGSRLTVL.

This sequence joins TRBV11-3 and TRBJ1-3, with 7 bases lining up with TRBD1. CDR3 length: 16 residues. Losses at the gene ends were 5 bases for V and 4 bases for J; bases not matched to a gene: 11. Germline V gene data show CDR1 as SGHNT and CDR2 as YENEEA. DNA of the CDR3: TGTGCCAGCAGCCTACCAGGGGACAGCTTAGGAAACACCATATATTTT. It encodes CASSLPGDSLGNTIYF.

The V and J genes are TRBV30 and TRBJ2-7, with D unclear. The CDR3 spans 11 residues. Looked up from germline, CDR1 is GTSNPN and CDR2 is SVGIG (reference sequence). The ends were cut back, 2 bases at V and 3 bases at J, with 5 bases in the middle. Here the CDR3 reads CAWSNIYEQYF. In DNA, the CDR3 is TGTGCCTGGAGTAATATCTACGAGCAGTACTTC.

The chain uses TRBV19 and TRBJ2-3; the D gene is possibly TRBD2 (5 bases). Germline values: CDR1 LNHDA, CDR2 SQIVND (reference sequence). Trimming left V 5 bases short and J 1 base short, with 13 bases between. The CDR3 totals 15 residues. The CDR3 nucleotides are TGTGCCAGTAGTCCTCAATCAGCGGGCACAGATACGCAGTATTTT. Protein product: CASSPQSAGTDTQYF.

V gene TRBV28 combines with J gene TRBJ1-4, with 11 bases lining up with TRBD1. The CDR3 covers 21 residues. V shed 5 bases and J 1 base; nucleotides not matched to a gene: 18. The germline V gene has CDR1 MDHEN and CDR2 SYDVKM. The CDR3 region is CASSHIIGAGTGGRTNEKLFF. The CDR3 nucleotides are TGTGCCAGCAGTCATATTATTGGGGCCGGGACAGGGGGGCGAACTAATGAAAAACTGTTTTTT.

The chain carries TRBV6-8 and TRBJ2-5; D is unresolved. The CDR3 spans 12 residues. CDR1 and CDR2 from the germline V gene are MNHGY and SAAAGT. V was trimmed by 5 bases and J by 4 bases, leaving 8 bases between them. This CDR3 is CASSIRRETQYF. Here the CDR3 DNA reads TGTGCCAGCAGTATTCGAAGAGAGACCCAGTACTTC.